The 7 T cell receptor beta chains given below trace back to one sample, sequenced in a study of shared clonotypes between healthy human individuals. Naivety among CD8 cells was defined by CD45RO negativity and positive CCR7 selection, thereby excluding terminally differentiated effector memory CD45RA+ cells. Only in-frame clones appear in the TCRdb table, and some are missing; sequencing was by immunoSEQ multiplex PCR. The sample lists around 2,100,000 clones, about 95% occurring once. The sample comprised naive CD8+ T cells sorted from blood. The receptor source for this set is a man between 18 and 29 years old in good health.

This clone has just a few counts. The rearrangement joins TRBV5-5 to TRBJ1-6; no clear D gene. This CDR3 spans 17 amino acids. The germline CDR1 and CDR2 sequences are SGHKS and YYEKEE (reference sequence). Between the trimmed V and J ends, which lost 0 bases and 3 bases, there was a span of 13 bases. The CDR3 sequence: CASSLEVGLNYNSPLHF. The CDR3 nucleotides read TGTGCCAGCAGCTTGGAGGTTGGACTGAACTATAATTCACCCCTCCACTTT.

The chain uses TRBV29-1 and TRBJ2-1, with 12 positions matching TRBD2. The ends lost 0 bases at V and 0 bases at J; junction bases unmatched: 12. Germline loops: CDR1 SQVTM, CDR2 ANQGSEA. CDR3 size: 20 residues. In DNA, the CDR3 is TGCAGCGTTGAAGATCAGTCGTGGACTAGCGGGATCAGCTCCTACAATGAGCAGTTCTTC. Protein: CSVEDQSWTSGISSYNEQFF.

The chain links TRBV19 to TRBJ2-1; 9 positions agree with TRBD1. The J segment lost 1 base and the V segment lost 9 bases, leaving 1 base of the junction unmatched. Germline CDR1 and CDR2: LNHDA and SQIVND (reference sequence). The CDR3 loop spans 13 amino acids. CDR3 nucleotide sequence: TGTGCCAGCGGGACAGGGTCCTACAATGAGCAGTTCTTC. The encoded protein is CASGTGSYNEQFF.

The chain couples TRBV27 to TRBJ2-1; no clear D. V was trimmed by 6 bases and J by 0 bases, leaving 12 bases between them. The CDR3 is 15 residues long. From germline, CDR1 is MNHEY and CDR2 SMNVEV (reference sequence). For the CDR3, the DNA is TGTGCCAGCAGGGCCCTGCAAAGCTCCTACAATGAGCAGTTCTTC. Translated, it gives CASRALQSSYNEQFF.

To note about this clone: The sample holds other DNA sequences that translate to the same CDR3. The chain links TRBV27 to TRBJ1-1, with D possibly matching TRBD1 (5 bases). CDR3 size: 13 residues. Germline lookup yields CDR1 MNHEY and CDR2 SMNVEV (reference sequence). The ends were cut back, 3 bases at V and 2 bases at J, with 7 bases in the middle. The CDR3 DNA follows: TGTGCCAGCAGTTTCGGGGGAAACACTGAAGCTTTCTTT. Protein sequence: CASSFGGNTEAFF.

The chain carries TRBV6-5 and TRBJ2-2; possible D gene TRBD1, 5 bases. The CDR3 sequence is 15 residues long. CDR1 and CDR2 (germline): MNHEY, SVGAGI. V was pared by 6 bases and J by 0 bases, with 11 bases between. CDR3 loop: CASSPQDTNTGELFF. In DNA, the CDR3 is TGTGCCAGCAGCCCACAGGACACGAACACCGGGGAGCTGTTTTTT.

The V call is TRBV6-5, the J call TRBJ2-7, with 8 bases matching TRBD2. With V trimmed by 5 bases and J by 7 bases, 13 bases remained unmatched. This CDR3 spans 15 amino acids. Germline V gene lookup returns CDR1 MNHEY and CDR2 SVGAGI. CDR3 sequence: CASSQSRGGTREQYF. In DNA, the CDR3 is TGTGCCAGCAGTCAGTCACGCGGGGGGACGCGGGAGCAGTACTTC.